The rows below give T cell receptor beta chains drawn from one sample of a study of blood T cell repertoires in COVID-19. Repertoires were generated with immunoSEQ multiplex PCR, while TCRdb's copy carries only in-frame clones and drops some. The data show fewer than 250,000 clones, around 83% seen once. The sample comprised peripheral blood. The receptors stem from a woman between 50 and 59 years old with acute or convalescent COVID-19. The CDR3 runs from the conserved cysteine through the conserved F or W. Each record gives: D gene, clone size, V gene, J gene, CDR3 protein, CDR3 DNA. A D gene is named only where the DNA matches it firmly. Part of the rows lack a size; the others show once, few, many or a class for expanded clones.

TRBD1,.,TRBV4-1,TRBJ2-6,CASSQARGTGFPGANVLTF,TGCGCCAGCAGCCAAGCACGGGGGACAGGTTTTCCCGGGGCCAACGTCCTGACTTTC
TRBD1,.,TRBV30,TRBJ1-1,CAWSEDRVRTEAFF,TGTGCCTGGAGTGAGGACAGGGTGAGGACTGAAGCTTTCTTT
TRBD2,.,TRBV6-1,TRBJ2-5,CASSEAREGETQYF,TGTGCCAGCAGTGAAGCGCGGGAGGGGGAGACCCAGTACTTC
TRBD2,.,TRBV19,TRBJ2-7,CASSRSSGRAYEQYF,TGTGCCAGTAGTAGATCTAGCGGGAGAGCCTACGAGCAGTACTTC
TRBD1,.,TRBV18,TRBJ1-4,CASSRQGANEKLFF,TGTGCCAGCTCACGCCAGGGGGCGAATGAAAAACTGTTTTTT
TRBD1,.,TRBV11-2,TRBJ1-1,CASSPGTGPLAFF,TGTGCCAGCAGCCCAGGGACAGGGCCCTTGGCTTTCTTT
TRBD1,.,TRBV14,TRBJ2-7,CASSPQGARDEQYF,TGTGCCAGCAGCCCACAGGGGGCGAGGGACGAGCAGTACTTC
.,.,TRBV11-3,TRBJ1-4,CASSLEVGGRARGTNEKLFF,TGTGCCAGCAGCTTAGAAGTTGGCGGCAGGGCAAGGGGAACTAATGAAAAACTGTTTTTT
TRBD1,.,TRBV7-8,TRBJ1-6,CASRVTGRNSPLHF,TGTGCCAGCAGGGTGACAGGGAGAAATTCACCCCTCCACTTT
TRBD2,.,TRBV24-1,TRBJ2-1,CATGTTFF,TGTGCCACCGGGACTACTTTCTTC
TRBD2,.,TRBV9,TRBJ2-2,CASSVKAGVDTGELFF,TGTGCCAGCAGCGTAAAAGCGGGAGTTGACACCGGGGAGCTGTTTTTT
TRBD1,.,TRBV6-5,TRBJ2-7,CASTRQGAIEQYF,TGTGCCAGCACGCGACAGGGGGCCATCGAGCAGTACTTC
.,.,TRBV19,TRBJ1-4,CASTGEGTTNEKLFF,TGTGCCAGTACAGGGGAGGGAACAACTAATGAAAAACTGTTTTTT
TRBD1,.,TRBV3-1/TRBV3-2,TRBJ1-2,CASSRIRDRGRGYYGYTF,TGTGCCAGCAGCCGCATACGGGACAGGGGGCGAGGGTACTATGGCTACACCTTC
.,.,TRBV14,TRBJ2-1,CASSHLTRNEQFF,TGTGCCAGCAGCCACCTTACCAGGAATGAGCAGTTCTTC
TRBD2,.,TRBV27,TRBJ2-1,CASSLPGLARNEQFF,TGTGCCAGCAGTCTACCGGGACTAGCTAGGAATGAGCAGTTCTTC
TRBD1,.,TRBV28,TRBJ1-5,CATRRQGDQPQHF,TGTGCCACCCGACGACAGGGGGATCAGCCCCAGCATTTT
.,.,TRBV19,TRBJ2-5,CASSPSWSLMSQYF,TGTGCCAGTAGTCCTAGTTGGAGTCTCATGTCCCAGTACTTC
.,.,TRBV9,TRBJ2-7,CASSVRAGPSYEQYF,TGTGCCAGCAGCGTTCGAGCGGGCCCGTCCTACGAGCAGTACTTC
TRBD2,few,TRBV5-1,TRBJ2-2,CASSLATGRGAGELFF,TGCGCCAGCAGCTTGGCCACCGGGAGGGGGGCCGGGGAGCTGTTTTTT
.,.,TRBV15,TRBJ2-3,CATSRGGITRSTDTQYF,TGTGCCACCAGCAGAGGAGGGATAACTAGGAGCACAGATACGCAGTATTTT
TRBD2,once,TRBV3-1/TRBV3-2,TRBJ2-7,CASSQGAPSGVEQYF,TGTGCCAGCAGCCAAGGGGCACCTAGCGGGGTCGAGCAGTACTTC
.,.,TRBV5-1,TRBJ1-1,CASSLRRGGTEAFF,TGCGCCAGCAGCTTACGGAGGGGAGGAACTGAAGCTTTCTTT
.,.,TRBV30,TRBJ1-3,CAWTVGGLGNTIYF,TGTGCCTGGACCGTGGGAGGCCTTGGAAACACCATATATTTT